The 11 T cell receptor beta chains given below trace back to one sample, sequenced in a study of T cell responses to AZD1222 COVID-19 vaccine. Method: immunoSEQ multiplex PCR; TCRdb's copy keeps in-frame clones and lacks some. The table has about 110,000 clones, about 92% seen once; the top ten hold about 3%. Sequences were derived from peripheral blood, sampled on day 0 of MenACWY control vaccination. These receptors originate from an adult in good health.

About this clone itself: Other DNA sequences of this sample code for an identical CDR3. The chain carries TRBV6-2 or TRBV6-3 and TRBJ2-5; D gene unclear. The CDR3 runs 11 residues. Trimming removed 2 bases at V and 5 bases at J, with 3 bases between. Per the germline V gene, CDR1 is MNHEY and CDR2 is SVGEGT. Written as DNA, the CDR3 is TGTGCCAGCAGTTACGGGGAGACCCAGTACTTC. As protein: CASSYGETQYF.

CDR3 bases: TGTGCCAGCAGCGAGACTAGCGGGGGGTCGGCCTACAATGAGCAGTTCTTC. Translating it yields CASSETSGGSAYNEQFF. The chain carries TRBV9 and TRBJ2-1, with 13 bases aligning to TRBD2. Looked up from germline, CDR1 is SGDLS and CDR2 is YYNGEE. This CDR3 region has 17 residues. With V trimmed by 3 bases and J by 2 bases, 5 bases remained unmatched.

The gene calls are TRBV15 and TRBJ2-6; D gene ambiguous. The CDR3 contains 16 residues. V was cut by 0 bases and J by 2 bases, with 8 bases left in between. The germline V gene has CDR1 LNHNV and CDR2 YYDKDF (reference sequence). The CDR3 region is CATSRDWSAGANVLTF. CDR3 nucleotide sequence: TGTGCCACCAGCAGAGATTGGTCAGCTGGGGCCAACGTCCTGACTTTC.

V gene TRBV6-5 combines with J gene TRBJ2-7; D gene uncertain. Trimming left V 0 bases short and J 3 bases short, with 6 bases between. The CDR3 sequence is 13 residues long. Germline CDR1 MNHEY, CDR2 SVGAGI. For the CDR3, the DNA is TGTGCCAGCAGTTACTCGTTAGACTACGAGCAGTACTTC. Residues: CASSYSLDYEQYF.

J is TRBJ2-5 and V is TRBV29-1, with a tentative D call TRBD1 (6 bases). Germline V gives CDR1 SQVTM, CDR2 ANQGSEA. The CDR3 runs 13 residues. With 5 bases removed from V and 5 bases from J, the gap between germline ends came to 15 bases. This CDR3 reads CSVRGNLLETQYF. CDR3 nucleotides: TGCAGCGTTAGGGGGAATTTATTGGAGACCCAGTACTTC.

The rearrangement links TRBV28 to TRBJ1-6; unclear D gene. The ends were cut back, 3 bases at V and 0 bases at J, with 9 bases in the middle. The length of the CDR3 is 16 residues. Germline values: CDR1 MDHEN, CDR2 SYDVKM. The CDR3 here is CASSFLLGSYNSPLHF. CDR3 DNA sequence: TGTGCCAGCAGTTTCCTCCTGGGCTCCTATAATTCACCCCTCCACTTT.

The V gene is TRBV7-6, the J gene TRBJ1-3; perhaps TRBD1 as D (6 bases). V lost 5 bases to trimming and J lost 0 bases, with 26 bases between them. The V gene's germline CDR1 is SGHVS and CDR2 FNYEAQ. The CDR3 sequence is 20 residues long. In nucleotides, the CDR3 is TGTGCCAGCAGCCCTAGTGGGGTACAGGGACCACTGTTCTCTGGAAACACCATATATTTT. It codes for CASSPSGVQGPLFSGNTIYF.

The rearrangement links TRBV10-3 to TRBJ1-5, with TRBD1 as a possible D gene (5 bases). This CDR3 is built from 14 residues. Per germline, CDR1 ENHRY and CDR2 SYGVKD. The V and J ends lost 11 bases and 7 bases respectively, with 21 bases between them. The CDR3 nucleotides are TGTGCCGCTACCGCCCAGGCGGGGGGACAGCCCCAGCATTTT. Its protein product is CAATAQAGGQPQHF.

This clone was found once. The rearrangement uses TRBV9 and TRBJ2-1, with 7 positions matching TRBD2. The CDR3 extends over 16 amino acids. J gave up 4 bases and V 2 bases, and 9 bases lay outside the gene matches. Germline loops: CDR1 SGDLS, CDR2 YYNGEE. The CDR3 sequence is CASSVGGGDGYNEQFF. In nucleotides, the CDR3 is TGTGCCAGCAGCGTTGGGGGAGGGGACGGTTACAATGAGCAGTTCTTC.

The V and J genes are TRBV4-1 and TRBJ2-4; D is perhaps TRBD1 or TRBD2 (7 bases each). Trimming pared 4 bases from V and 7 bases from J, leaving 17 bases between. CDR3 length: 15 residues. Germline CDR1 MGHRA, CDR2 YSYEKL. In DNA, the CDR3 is TGCGCCAGCAGCCGCGGGGAGGGGGCTGGGAACATTCAGTACTTC. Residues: CASSRGEGAGNIQYF.

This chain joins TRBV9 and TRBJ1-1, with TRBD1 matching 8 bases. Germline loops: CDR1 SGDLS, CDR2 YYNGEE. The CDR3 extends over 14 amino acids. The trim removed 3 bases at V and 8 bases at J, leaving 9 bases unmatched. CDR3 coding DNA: TGTGCCAGCAGCGGAGGGAGGGGACAGGCAGAAGCTTTCTTT. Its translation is CASSGGRGQAEAFF. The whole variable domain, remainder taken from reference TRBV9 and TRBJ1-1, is DSGVTQTPKHLITATGQRVTLRCSPRSGDLSVYWYQQSLDQGLQFLIQYYNGEERAKGNILERFSAQQFPDLHSELNLSSLELGDSALYFCASSGGRGQAEAFFGQGTRLTVV.